This entry is about one TCR beta chain. Antigen: not known. This entry is derived from a study of response to subunit inactivated influenza vaccine. Overall study results and limits: Authors proposed each seasonal influenza vaccination draws in few new T cells.

Trimming at V came to 2 bases and at J to 4 bases, leaving 3 bases not matched to a gene. Per germline, CDR1 SGHDT and CDR2 YYEEEE. This CDR3 is 15 amino acids long. One entry per CDR3 protein, called by TCRdb with MiXCR from the RT-PCR reads. The sample records fewer than 600,000 distinct CDR3 sequences, about 7.2% being singletons. The sample consisted of PBMCs from blood, taken about 23 months after vaccination. This TCR was recovered from a man aged 50-75 years who received an inactivated influenza vaccine. The chain couples TRBV5-6 to TRBJ2-3; 11 nucleotides align to TRBD1. CDR3 protein: CASSFPGQGADTQYF. In nucleotides, the CDR3 is TGTGCCAGCAGCTTTCCGGGACAGGGGGCAGATACGCAGTATTTT. The full variable domain, with the rest looked up from reference TRBV5-6 and TRBJ2-3, is DAGVTQSPTHLIKTRGQQVTLRCSPKSGHDTVSWYQQALGQGPQFIFQYYEEEERQRGNFPDRFSGHQFPNYSSELNVNALLLGDSALYLCASSFPGQGADTQYFGPGTRLTVL.